This TCR beta chain was recorded in a study of shared clonotypes between healthy human individuals. V dropped 0 bases and J dropped 0 bases, with 6 bases sitting between them. The germline V gene has CDR1 LNHNV and CDR2 YYDKDF (reference sequence). There are 15 residues in the CDR3. The protocol was immunoSEQ multiplex PCR, while the TCRdb copy is restricted to in-frame clones and leaves out a portion. This sample has 450,000 to 550,000 clones, with roughly 78% found just once. The sequenced material came from PBMCs. The sequence was obtained from a woman between 40 and 55 years old in good health. Some clones in this sample may be carry-over from other donors' samples. The chain combines TRBV15 with TRBJ2-1; D not resolved. CDR3 nucleotide sequence: TGTGCCACCAGCAGAGATAGTTTCTCCTACAATGAGCAGTTCTTC. Its protein product is CATSRDSFSYNEQFF.